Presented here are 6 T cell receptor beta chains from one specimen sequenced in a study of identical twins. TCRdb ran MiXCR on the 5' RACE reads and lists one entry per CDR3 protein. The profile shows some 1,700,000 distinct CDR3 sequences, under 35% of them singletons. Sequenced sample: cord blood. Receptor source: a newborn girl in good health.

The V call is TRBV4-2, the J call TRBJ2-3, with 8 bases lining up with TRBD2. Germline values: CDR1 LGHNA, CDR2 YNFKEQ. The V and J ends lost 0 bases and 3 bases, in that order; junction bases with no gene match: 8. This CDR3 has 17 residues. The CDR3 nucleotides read TGTGCCAGCAGCCAAGAGGTGACGGGCGGGGGGACAGATACGCAGTATTTT. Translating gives CASSQEVTGGGTDTQYF.

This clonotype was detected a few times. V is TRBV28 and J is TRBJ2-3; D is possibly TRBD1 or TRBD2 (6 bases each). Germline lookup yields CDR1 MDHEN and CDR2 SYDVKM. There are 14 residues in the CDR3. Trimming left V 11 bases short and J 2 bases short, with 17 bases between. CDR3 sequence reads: CAGSGAGHTDTQYF. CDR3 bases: TGTGCCGGCTCAGGTGCGGGACACACAGATACGCAGTATTTT.

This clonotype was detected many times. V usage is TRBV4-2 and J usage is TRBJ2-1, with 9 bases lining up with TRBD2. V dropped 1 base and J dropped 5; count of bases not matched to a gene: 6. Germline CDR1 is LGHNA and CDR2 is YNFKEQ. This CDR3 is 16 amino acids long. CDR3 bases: TGTGCCAGCAGCCAAGTGGCGGGAGGGCCGGACAATGAGCAGTTCTTC. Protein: CASSQVAGGPDNEQFF.

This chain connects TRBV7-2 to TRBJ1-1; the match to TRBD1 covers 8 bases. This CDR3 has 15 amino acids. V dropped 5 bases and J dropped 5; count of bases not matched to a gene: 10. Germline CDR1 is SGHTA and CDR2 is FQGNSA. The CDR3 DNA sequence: TGTGCCAGCAGCCCGAGACAGGGGTTTAGTACTGAAGCTTTCTTT. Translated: CASSPRQGFSTEAFF.

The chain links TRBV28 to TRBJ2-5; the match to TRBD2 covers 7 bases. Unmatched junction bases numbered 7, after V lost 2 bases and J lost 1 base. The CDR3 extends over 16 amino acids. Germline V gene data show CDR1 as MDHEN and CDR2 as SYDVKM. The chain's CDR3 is CASSLGRERLQETQYF. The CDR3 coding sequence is TGTGCCAGCAGTTTAGGGCGGGAGCGACTCCAAGAGACCCAGTACTTC.

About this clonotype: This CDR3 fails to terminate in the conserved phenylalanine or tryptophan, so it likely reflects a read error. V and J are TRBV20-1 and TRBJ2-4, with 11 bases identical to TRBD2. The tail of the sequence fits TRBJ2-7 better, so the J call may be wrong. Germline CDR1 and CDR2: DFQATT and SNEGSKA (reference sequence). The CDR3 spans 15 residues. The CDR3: CSASLGTSGSYEQYY. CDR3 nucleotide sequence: TGCAGTGCTAGTCTGGGGACTAGCGGATCCTACGAGCAGTACTAC.